This T cell receptor beta chain was sequenced in a study of control samples from healthy donors and cancer patients. TCRdb's copy holds only in-frame clones and misses some; the assay was immunoSEQ multiplex PCR. The sample records about 130,000 clones, 80% to 95% being singletons. The germline CDR1 and CDR2 sequences are MDHEN and SYDVKM. V shed 7 bases and J shed 5 bases, with 13 bases lying between them. This CDR3 is 13 amino acids long. V and J are TRBV28 and TRBJ2-3; possible D gene TRBD1, 5 bases. Material for sequencing was blood. This TCR was sampled from a man aged 18 to 35 in good health. CDR3 residues: CASTTSQGDTQYF. In DNA form, the CDR3 reads TGTGCCAGCACCACGTCTCAGGGAGATACGCAGTATTTT.